This T cell receptor (beta chain) was identified during a study of T cell responses to AZD1222 COVID-19 vaccine. Study overall: Second doses were pooled across both intervals (about 4 or about 12 weeks). Study results and caveats: Regions left unmutated in variants are reportedly the target of nearly half of spike-specific TCRs. The peak T cell response came first, and repertoires were sampled only after it. Among AZD1222 vaccinees, only five to seven were seropositive at baseline.

On this clone itself: Its target is not known.

V was pared by 4 bases and J by 2 bases, with 9 bases of the junction left unmatched. The CDR3 has 16 residues. Germline values: CDR1 SGHDT, CDR2 YYEEEE. The assay was immunoSEQ multiplex PCR, and TCRdb's table has in-frame clones only and misses some. The sample yields around 140,000 clones, about 93% seen once. The chain joins TRBV5-6 to TRBJ2-7; 10 bases are shared with TRBD2. This clonotype was obtained from an adult in good health. This material consisted of peripheral blood, taken on day 0 of AZD1222 vaccination. The CDR3 spells CASSLVAGGNPYEQYF. In nucleotides, the CDR3 is TGTGCCAGCAGCCTAGTAGCGGGAGGTAACCCCTACGAGCAGTACTTC. Combining the CDR3 with reference TRBV5-6 and TRBJ2-7 gives the whole variable domain DAGVTQSPTHLIKTRGQQVTLRCSPKSGHDTVSWYQQALGQGPQFIFQYYEEEERQRGNFPDRFSGHQFPNYSSELNVNALLLGDSALYLCASSLVAGGNPYEQYFGPGTRLTVT.